The clone carrying this T cell receptor (beta chain) has a single count. This entry belongs to a study of blood T cell repertoires in COVID-19. In the study overall: There were acute and convalescent COVID-19 samples, and they came from the United States, Italy and Spain. PBMCs, B-cell-depleted T cells, or T cells provided the cDNA or gDNA that made up the material.

Data came from immunoSEQ multiplex PCR; TCRdb stores just in-frame clones and leaves some out. The sample holds some 110,000 clones, around four fifths seen once. The V and J ends lost 8 bases and 6 bases respectively, with 10 bases between them. Germline assignment: CDR1 SGHAT and CDR2 FQDESV (reference sequence). The CDR3 sequence is 11 residues long. The chain carries TRBV11-1 and TRBJ1-1; D may be TRBD1 (5 bases). This receptor was taken from a man between 25 and 39 years old with acute or convalescent COVID-19. The specimen was peripheral blood. The CDR3 nucleotides are TGTGCCAGCGCGGGGGGGGCTGAAGCTTTCTTT. Protein product: CASAGGAEAFF.